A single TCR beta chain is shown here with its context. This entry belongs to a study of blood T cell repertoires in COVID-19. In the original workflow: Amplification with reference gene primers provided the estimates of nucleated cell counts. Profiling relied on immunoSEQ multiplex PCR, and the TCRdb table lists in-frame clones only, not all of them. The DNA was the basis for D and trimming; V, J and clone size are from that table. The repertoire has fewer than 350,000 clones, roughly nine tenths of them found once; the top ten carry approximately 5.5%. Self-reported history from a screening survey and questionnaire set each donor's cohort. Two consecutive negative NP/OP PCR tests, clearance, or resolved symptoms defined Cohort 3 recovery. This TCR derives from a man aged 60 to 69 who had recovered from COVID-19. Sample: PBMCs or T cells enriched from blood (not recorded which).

CDR3 protein: CASSKVTETNEQYF. DNA for the CDR3: TGTGCCAGCAGCAAAGTGACAGAGACAAATGAGCAGTACTTC. The genes are TRBV21-1 and TRBJ2-7; the DNA was not used to check the table's D call, TRBD1. TRBV21-1 is tagged as a pseudogene. The CDR3 sequence is 14 residues long.